The 5 T cell receptor beta chains reported below all come from one sample, sequenced in a study of T cell changes during pregnancy in multiple sclerosis. The repertoire was sequenced with immunoSEQ multiplex PCR; TCRdb's copy has only in-frame clones and lacks some. The table records tens of thousands of clones, about 95% of them present only once. The input for sequencing was peripheral blood, taken in the third trimester of pregnancy. These receptors were taken from a female donor with multiple sclerosis, enrolled in a pregnancy study.

V and J are TRBV7-2 and TRBJ1-4; TRBD1 aligns across 7 bases. V dropped 5 bases and J dropped 0; count of bases not matched to a gene: 3. This CDR3 is 15 amino acids long. Germline CDR1 and CDR2: SGHTA and FQGNSA. The CDR3 sequence: CASSRQGATNEKLFF. The CDR3 DNA sequence: TGTGCCAGCAGCAGACAGGGTGCAACTAATGAAAAACTGTTTTTT.

V usage is TRBV9 and J usage is TRBJ2-7; 8 bases are a match to TRBD2. V lost 0 bases to trimming and J lost 7 bases; unmatched junction nucleotides: 3. This CDR3 spans 13 amino acids. From germline, CDR1 is SGDLS and CDR2 YYNGEE. CDR3 amino acids: CASSVAGGLEQYF. The CDR3 DNA sequence: TGTGCCAGCAGCGTAGCGGGGGGGCTTGAGCAGTACTTC.

The rearrangement links TRBV27 to TRBJ1-2; possibly TRBD1 for D (5 bases). CDR1 and CDR2 from the germline V gene are MNHEY and SMNVEV (reference sequence). CDR3 length: 14 residues. Deletions cut 1 base from V and 3 bases from J, with 9 bases between. The CDR3 sequence: CASSLLGEHYGYTF. As DNA, the CDR3 is TGTGCCAGCAGTTTATTAGGGGAACACTATGGCTACACCTTC.

J is TRBJ1-1 and V is TRBV5-4; TRBD1 agrees at 8 bases. Unmatched junction bases numbered 7, after V lost 5 bases and J lost 4 bases. Germline CDR1 is SGHNT and CDR2 is YYREEE (reference sequence). The CDR3 has 14 residues. DNA for the CDR3: TGTGCCAGCAGGCCGGGACAGGCAGGCACTGAAGCTTTCTTT. This codes for CASRPGQAGTEAFF. Variable domain in full (rest from reference TRBV5-4 and TRBJ1-1): ETGVTQSPTHLIKTRGQQVTLRCSSQSGHNTVSWYQQALGQGPQFIFQYYREEENGRGNFPPRFSGLQFPNYSSELNVNALELDDSALYLCASRPGQAGTEAFFGQGTRLTVV.

This clone was seen only once. The genes are TRBV19 and TRBJ2-3, with D perhaps TRBD1 (6 bases). Trimming stripped 5 bases from V and 4 bases from J, with 16 bases between. The CDR3 contains 15 residues. Germline-derived CDR1 and CDR2 are LNHDA and SQIVND (reference sequence). Here the CDR3 DNA reads TGTGCCAGTAGTCGTGCAGGGGTCGTCCCAGATACGCAGTATTTT. Protein sequence: CASSRAGVVPDTQYF.